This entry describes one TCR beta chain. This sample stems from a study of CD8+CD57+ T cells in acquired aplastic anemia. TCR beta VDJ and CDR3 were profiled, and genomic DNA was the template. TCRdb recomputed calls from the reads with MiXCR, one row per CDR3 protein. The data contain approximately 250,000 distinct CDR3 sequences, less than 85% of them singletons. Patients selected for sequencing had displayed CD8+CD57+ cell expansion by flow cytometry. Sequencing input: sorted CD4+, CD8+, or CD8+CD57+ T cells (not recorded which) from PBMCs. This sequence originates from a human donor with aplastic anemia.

The CDR3 loop is CASSIRGESSYNEQFF. DNA of the CDR3: TGTGCCAGTAGTATCAGGGGGGAGAGCTCCTACAATGAGCAGTTCTTC. The chain combines TRBV19 with TRBJ2-1; the D gene is possibly TRBD1 (7 bases). The CDR3 runs 16 residues. Trimming cost V 3 bases and J 0 bases, with 12 bases left between them. Germline values: CDR1 LNHDA, CDR2 SQIVND (reference sequence).